Listed here is a single T cell receptor beta chain. Its antigen is undetermined. Ranging in age from about 6 to 100, the donors were healthy Caucasian individuals from Russia. Every sample yielded at least 6.5 million isolated PBMCs. Through a sample-barcoded 5' primer and a J-beta primer mix, a second PCR was run for roughly 6 to 12 cycles. With 12 random nucleotides, a template-switch adaptor tagged each individual cDNA molecule. TCRdb re-called the 5' RACE reads with MiXCR, one entry per CDR3 protein. The table has roughly 1,500,000 distinct CDR3 sequences, almost 35% seen once; the top ten hold about 11%. The sample belongs to a study of blood T cells in healthy people across ages. General study results and limits: Donors of long life had a larger count of naive CD4+ cells and greater diversity than aged donors.

This sequence was found in a woman aged 30 to 39 in good health. The sample comprised blood.

CDR3 residues: CASSLEGAGETQYF. CDR3 nucleotides: TGTGCCAGCAGCTTAGAGGGGGCCGGGGAGACCCAGTACTTC. The chain employs TRBV11-2 and TRBJ2-5; D may be TRBD1 (6 bases). Germline-derived CDR1 and CDR2 are SGHAT and FQNNGV. V was pared by 0 bases and J by 5 bases, with 10 bases between. The CDR3 contains 14 residues.